The rows below give T cell receptor beta chains drawn from one sample of a study of a mutant IDH1 vaccine in newly diagnosed glioma. These receptors have no known antigen. Produced via immunoSEQ multiplex PCR; TCRdb's table is partial and in-frame only. The sample holds 34,000 or so clones, roughly 75% seen once. The specimen was PBMCs, collected from a glioma patient whose treatment included an IDH1 peptide vaccine. The receptors shown here come from a woman in her thirties or forties with glioma. Both conserved end residues are part of each CDR3. The D gene is left open where the match is weak. The size field is filled for only some rows; it gives once, few, many or a size class.

j_gene: TRBJ2-2
v_gene: TRBV12-5
abundance: -
d_gene: -
CDR3aa: CASGPSGTTGELFF
CDR3nt: TGTGCTAGTGGACCCTCGGGGACCACCGGGGAGCTGTTTTTT

j_gene: TRBJ2-7
v_gene: TRBV10-1
abundance: -
d_gene: -
CDR3aa: CASSDGGAGFHEQYF
CDR3nt: TGCGCCAGCAGTGATGGGGGGGCAGGGTTCCACGAGCAGTACTTC

j_gene: TRBJ1-5
v_gene: TRBV7-6
abundance: -
d_gene: TRBD1
CDR3aa: CASSLAGGGQPQHF
CDR3nt: TGTGCCAGCAGCTTAGCAGGGGGCGGGCAGCCCCAGCATTTT

j_gene: TRBJ1-1
v_gene: TRBV12-5
abundance: -
d_gene: -
CDR3aa: CASGLGFWPNTEAFF
CDR3nt: TGTGCTAGTGGTTTGGGATTTTGGCCAAACACTGAAGCTTTCTTT

j_gene: TRBJ2-7
v_gene: TRBV19
abundance: -
d_gene: TRBD1
CDR3aa: CASSMERTGGAWEQYF
CDR3nt: TGTGCCAGTAGTATGGAGAGGACAGGGGGCGCGTGGGAGCAGTACTTC

j_gene: TRBJ2-7
v_gene: TRBV5-1
abundance: -
d_gene: TRBD1
CDR3aa: CASSPGQPPYEQYF
CDR3nt: TGCGCCAGCAGCCCGGGACAGCCTCCCTACGAGCAGTACTTC

j_gene: TRBJ2-5
v_gene: TRBV2
abundance: -
d_gene: -
CDR3aa: CATAGAGETQYF
CDR3nt: TGTGCCACAGCCGGGGCCGGGGAGACCCAGTACTTC

j_gene: TRBJ2-7
v_gene: TRBV14
abundance: -
d_gene: TRBD1
CDR3aa: CASSQARDRGPGYEQYF
CDR3nt: TGTGCCAGCAGCCAAGCCCGGGACAGGGGGCCCGGGTACGAGCAGTACTTC

j_gene: TRBJ1-5
v_gene: TRBV2
abundance: -
d_gene: -
CDR3aa: CASSEREVPQHF
CDR3nt: TGTGCCAGCAGTGAGCGGGAGGTGCCCCAGCATTTT

j_gene: TRBJ2-2
v_gene: TRBV7-2
abundance: -
d_gene: TRBD2
CDR3aa: CASGAGAVTGELFF
CDR3nt: TGTGCCAGCGGAGCGGGGGCCGTCACCGGGGAGCTGTTTTTT

j_gene: TRBJ2-6
v_gene: TRBV2
abundance: -
d_gene: -
CDR3aa: CASKLMGGTTGANVLTF
CDR3nt: TGTGCCAGCAAGTTAATGGGAGGTACTACTGGGGCCAACGTCCTGACTTTC

j_gene: TRBJ2-1
v_gene: TRBV4-1
abundance: once
d_gene: -
CDR3aa: CASSGGGTAYNEQFF
CDR3nt: TGCGCCAGCAGCGGGGGGGGCACCGCCTACAATGAGCAGTTCTTC

j_gene: TRBJ2-7
v_gene: TRBV27
abundance: -
d_gene: -
CDR3aa: CASSPGLLGLEQYF
CDR3nt: TGTGCCAGCAGCCCGGGGCTCCTGGGGCTCGAGCAGTACTTC

j_gene: TRBJ1-2
v_gene: TRBV30
abundance: few
d_gene: -
CDR3aa: CAWSSMVGYTF
CDR3nt: TGTGCCTGGAGTTCGATGGTTGGCTACACCTTC

j_gene: TRBJ2-7
v_gene: TRBV12-5
abundance: -
d_gene: -
CDR3aa: CASGLLGASYEQYF
CDR3nt: TGTGCTAGTGGTTTGTTGGGGGCTTCCTACGAGCAGTACTTC

j_gene: TRBJ1-1
v_gene: TRBV7-8
abundance: -
d_gene: -
CDR3aa: CASSPRGGVSGAFF
CDR3nt: TGTGCCAGCAGCCCCCGGGGCGGCGTCTCGGGTGCTTTCTTT

j_gene: TRBJ2-7
v_gene: TRBV6-4
abundance: -
d_gene: TRBD2
CDR3aa: CASTNGGADDEQYF
CDR3nt: TGTGCCAGCACCAACGGGGGGGCAGACGACGAGCAGTACTTC

j_gene: TRBJ2-1
v_gene: TRBV5-1
abundance: -
d_gene: -
CDR3aa: CASSLGSSSYNEQFF
CDR3nt: TGCGCCAGCAGCTTGGGGTCAAGCTCCTACAATGAGCAGTTCTTC

j_gene: TRBJ2-7
v_gene: TRBV5-4
abundance: -
d_gene: TRBD1
CDR3aa: CASSLGQGSYEQYF
CDR3nt: TGTGCCAGCAGCTTGGGACAGGGATCCTACGAGCAGTACTTC

j_gene: TRBJ1-2
v_gene: TRBV30
abundance: -
d_gene: -
CDR3aa: CAWTGGGPYGYTF
CDR3nt: TGTGCCTGGACCGGGGGGGGTCCCTATGGCTACACCTTC

j_gene: TRBJ1-1
v_gene: TRBV5-1
abundance: -
d_gene: -
CDR3aa: CASSFQTDSYEAFF
CDR3nt: TGCGCCAGCAGCTTCCAGACTGACAGTTATGAAGCTTTCTTT

j_gene: TRBJ2-2
v_gene: TRBV9
abundance: -
d_gene: TRBD2
CDR3aa: CASSVRVSGEPNTGELFF
CDR3nt: TGTGCCAGCAGCGTAAGGGTTAGCGGGGAGCCGAACACCGGGGAGCTGTTTTTT

j_gene: TRBJ2-1
v_gene: TRBV5-5
abundance: -
d_gene: TRBD1
CDR3aa: CASRRGTGSYNEQFF
CDR3nt: TGTGCCAGCAGACGGGGGACAGGGTCATACAATGAGCAGTTCTTC

j_gene: TRBJ2-5
v_gene: TRBV2
abundance: -
d_gene: TRBD1
CDR3aa: CASSLTGGRETQYF
CDR3nt: TGTGCCAGCAGTCTGACAGGGGGGAGGGAGACCCAGTACTTC

j_gene: TRBJ1-2
v_gene: TRBV19
abundance: -
d_gene: -
CDR3aa: CASSRQGNYGYTF
CDR3nt: TGTGCCAGTAGTCGGCAGGGGAACTATGGCTACACCTTC

j_gene: TRBJ1-4
v_gene: TRBV6-5
abundance: -
d_gene: -
CDR3aa: CASRQGLGEKLFF
CDR3nt: TGTGCCAGCAGACAGGGACTGGGGGAAAAACTGTTTTTT